The source of this TCR beta chain is a study of glioma-infiltrating T cells. This clonotype has only a few counts. TCR alpha and beta CDR3 regions were amplified from RNA using iRepertoire nested multiplex PCR. TCRdb reprocessed the multiplex PCR reads with MiXCR, giving one entry per CDR3 protein. Of a few hundred thousand distinct CDR3 sequences listed, about 40% are singletons. The source material was glioma tissue, nonneoplastic brain tissue, or PBMCs (not recorded which). The receptor's source is a human donor with low-grade glioma or glioblastoma, undergoing nonglioma brain surgery, or in good health (not recorded which).

The CDR3 DNA reads TGCAGTTCCCCCTTTCGGCGGGAGAGCGGCGAGCAGTACTTC. Translation: CSSPFRRESGEQYF. J is TRBJ2-7 and V is TRBV20-1; TRBD2 agrees at 7 bases. Germline V gives CDR1 DFQATT, CDR2 SNEGSKA (reference sequence). The V segment lost 8 bases and the J segment 6 bases; nucleotides outside the gene matches: 16. The CDR3 is 14 amino acids.